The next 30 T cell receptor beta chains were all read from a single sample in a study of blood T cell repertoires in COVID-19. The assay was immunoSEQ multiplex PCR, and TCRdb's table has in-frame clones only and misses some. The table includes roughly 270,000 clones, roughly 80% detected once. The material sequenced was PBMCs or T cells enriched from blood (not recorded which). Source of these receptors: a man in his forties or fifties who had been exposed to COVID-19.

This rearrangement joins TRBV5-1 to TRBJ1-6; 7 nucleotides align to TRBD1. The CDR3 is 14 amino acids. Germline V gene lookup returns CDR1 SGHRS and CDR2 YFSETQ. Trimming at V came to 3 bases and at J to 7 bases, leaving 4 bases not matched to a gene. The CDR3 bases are TGCGCCAGCAGCTCTAACAGGGGAAATTCACCCCTCCACTTT. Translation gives CASSSNRGNSPLHF.

This CDR3 reads CASSSVPGSDYGYTF. The CDR3 DNA follows: TGTGCCAGCAGCTCCGTGCCGGGGTCGGACTATGGCTACACCTTC. V and J are TRBV5-5 and TRBJ1-2; D gene unclear. Germline V gene data show CDR1 as SGHKS and CDR2 as YYEKEE (reference sequence). This CDR3 contains 15 residues. V lost 3 bases and J 3 bases, leaving 15 bases between the germline ends.

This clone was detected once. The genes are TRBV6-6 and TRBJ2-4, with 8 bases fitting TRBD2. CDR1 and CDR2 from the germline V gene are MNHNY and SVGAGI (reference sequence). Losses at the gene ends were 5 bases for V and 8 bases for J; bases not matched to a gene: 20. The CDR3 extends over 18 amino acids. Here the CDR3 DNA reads TGTGCCAGCAGTCCCCTCACGAGCGGGAGTGGTATTTGGGACATTCAGTACTTC. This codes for CASSPLTSGSGIWDIQYF.

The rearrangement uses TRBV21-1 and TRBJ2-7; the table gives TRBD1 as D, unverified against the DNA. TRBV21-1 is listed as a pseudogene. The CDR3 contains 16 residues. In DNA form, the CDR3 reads TGTGCCAGCAGACGAACTAACGGGGACAGACCCTACGAGCAGTACTTC. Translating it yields CASRRTNGDRPYEQYF.

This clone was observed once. CDR3 nucleotide sequence: TGTGCCAGCTCACCGGGACAGGATCAGCCCCAGCATTTT. Encoded protein: CASSPGQDQPQHF. The genes are TRBV18 and TRBJ1-5; the match to TRBD1 covers 8 bases. CDR3 length: 13 residues. J gave up 5 bases and V 3 bases, and 0 bases lay outside the gene matches. From germline, CDR1 is KGHSH and CDR2 LQKENI. The entire variable domain, with the rest obtained from reference TRBV18 and TRBJ1-5, is as follows: NAGVMQNPRHLVRRRGQEARLRCSPMKGHSHVYWYRQLPEEGLKFMVYLQKENIIDESGMPKERFSAEFPKEGPSILRIQQVVRGDSAAYFCASSPGQDQPQHFGDGTRLSIL.

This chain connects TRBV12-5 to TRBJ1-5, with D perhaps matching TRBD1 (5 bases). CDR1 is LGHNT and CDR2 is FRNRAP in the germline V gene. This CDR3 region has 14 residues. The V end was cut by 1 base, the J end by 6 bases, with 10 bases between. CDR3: CASGLGRQGQPQHF. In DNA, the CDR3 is TGTGCTAGTGGTTTGGGACGGCAGGGTCAGCCCCAGCATTTT.

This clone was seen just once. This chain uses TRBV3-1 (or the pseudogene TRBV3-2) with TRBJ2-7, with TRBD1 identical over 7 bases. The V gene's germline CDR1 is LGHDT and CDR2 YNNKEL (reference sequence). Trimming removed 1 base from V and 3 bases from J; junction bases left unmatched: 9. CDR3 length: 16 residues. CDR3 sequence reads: CASSQGDRDGGYEQYF. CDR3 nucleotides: TGTGCCAGCAGCCAAGGAGACAGGGATGGGGGCTACGAGCAGTACTTC.

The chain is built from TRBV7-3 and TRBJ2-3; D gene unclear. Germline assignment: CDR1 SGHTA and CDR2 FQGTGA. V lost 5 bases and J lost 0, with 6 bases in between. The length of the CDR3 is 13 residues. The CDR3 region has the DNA TGTGCCAGCAGCCCCACTAGCACAGATACGCAGTATTTT. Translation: CASSPTSTDTQYF.

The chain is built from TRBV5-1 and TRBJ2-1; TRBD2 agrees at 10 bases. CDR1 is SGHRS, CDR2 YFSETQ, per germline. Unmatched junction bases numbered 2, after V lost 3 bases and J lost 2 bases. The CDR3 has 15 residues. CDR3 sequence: CASSWTSGAYNEQFF. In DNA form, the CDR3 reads TGCGCCAGCAGCTGGACTAGCGGAGCCTACAATGAGCAGTTCTTC.

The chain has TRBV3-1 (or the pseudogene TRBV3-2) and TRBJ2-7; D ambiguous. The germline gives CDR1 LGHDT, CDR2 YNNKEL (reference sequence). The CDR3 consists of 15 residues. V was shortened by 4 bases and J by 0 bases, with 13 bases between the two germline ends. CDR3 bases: TGTGCCAGCAGCCCCGTCAGATACAACTCCTACGAGCAGTACTTC. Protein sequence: CASSPVRYNSYEQYF.

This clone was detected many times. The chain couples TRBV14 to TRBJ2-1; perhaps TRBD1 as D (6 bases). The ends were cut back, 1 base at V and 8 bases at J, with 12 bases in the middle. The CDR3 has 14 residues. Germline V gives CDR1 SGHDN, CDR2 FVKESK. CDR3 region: CASSQGTGSYEQFF. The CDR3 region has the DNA TGTGCCAGCAGCCAAGGAACAGGGTCCTATGAGCAGTTCTTC.

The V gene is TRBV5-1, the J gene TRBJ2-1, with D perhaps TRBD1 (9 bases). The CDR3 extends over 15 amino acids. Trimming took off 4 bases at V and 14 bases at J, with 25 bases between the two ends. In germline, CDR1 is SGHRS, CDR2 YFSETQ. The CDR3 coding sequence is TGCGCCAGCAGCCCGGGGGGGACAGGGTCCAAGTTGGAGTTCTTC. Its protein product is CASSPGGTGSKLEFF. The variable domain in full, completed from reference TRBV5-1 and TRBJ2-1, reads KAGVTQTPRYLIKTRGQQVTLSCSPISGHRSVSWYQQTPGQGLQFLFEYFSETQRNKGNFPGRFSGRQFSNSRSEMNVSTLELGDSALYLCASSPGGTGSKLEFFGPGTRLTVL.

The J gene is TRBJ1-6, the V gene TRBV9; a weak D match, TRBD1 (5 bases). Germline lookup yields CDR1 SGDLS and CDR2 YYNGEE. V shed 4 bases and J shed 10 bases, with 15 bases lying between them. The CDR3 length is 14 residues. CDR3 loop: CASSSRRVRSPLHF. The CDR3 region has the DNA TGTGCCAGCAGCAGTCGCAGGGTCCGATCACCCCTCCACTTT.

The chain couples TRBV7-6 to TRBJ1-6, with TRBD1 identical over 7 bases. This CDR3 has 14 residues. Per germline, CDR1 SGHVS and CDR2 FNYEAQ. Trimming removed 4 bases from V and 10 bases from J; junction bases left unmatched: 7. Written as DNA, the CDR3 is TGTGCCAGCAGCTCGGGACAGTCGGGGTCACCCCTCCACTTT. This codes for CASSSGQSGSPLHF.

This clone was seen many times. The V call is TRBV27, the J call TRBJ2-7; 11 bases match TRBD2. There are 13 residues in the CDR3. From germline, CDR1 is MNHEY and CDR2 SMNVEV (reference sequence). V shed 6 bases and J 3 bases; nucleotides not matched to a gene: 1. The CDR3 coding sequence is TGTGCCAGCAGACTAGCGGGAGTCTACGAGCAGTACTTC. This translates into CASRLAGVYEQYF.

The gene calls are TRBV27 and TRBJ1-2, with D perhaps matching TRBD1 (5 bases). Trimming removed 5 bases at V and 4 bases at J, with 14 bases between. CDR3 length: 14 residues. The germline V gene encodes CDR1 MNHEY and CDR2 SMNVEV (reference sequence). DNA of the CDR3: TGTGCCAGCAGTACCGCCACAGGAATCTATGGCTACACCTTC. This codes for CASSTATGIYGYTF.

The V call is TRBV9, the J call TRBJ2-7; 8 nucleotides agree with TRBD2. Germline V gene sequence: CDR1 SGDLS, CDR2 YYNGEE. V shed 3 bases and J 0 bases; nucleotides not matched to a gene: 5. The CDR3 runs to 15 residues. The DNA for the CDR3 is TGTGCCAGCAGCGAAACCGGGACTAGCTCCTACGAGCAGTACTTC. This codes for CASSETGTSSYEQYF.

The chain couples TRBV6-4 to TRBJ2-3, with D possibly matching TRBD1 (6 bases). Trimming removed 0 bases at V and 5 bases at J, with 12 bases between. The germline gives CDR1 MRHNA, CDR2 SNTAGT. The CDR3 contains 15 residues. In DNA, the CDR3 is TGTGCCAGCAGTGACTCGGCAGGGGATTTAGATACGCAGTATTTT. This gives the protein CASSDSAGDLDTQYF.

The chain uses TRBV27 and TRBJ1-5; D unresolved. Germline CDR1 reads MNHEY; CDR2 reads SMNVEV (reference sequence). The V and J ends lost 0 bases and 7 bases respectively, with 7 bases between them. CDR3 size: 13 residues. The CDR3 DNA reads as TGTGCCAGCAGTTTATCGATGGGCCAGCCCCAGCATTTT. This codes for CASSLSMGQPQHF.

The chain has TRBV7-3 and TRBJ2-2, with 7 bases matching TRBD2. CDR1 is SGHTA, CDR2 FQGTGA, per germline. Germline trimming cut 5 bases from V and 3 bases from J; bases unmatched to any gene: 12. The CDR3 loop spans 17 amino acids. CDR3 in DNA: TGTGCCAGCAGCCCGCCGCAAGGGACTACCCACACCGGGGAGCTGTTTTTT. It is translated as CASSPPQGTTHTGELFF.

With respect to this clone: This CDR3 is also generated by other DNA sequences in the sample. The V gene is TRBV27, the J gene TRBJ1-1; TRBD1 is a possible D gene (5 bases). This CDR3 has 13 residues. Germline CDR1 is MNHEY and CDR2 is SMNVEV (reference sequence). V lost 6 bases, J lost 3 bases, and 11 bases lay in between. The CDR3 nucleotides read TGTGCCAGCAGCAAAACAGGTTACACTGAAGCTTTCTTT. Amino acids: CASSKTGYTEAFF.

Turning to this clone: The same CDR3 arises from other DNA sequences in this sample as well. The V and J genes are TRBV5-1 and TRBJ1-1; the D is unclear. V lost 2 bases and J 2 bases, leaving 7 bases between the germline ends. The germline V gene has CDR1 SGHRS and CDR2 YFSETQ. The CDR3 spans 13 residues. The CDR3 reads CASSLGGNTEAFF. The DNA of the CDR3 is TGCGCCAGCAGCTTAGGAGGAAACACTGAAGCTTTCTTT.

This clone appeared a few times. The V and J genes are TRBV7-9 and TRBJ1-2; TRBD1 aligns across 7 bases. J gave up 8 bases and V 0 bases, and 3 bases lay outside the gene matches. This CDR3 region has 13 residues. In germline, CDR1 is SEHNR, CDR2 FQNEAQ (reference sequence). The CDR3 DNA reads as TGTGCCAGCAGCTTAGCAGGGGGCGCGGGCTACACCTTC. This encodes CASSLAGGAGYTF.

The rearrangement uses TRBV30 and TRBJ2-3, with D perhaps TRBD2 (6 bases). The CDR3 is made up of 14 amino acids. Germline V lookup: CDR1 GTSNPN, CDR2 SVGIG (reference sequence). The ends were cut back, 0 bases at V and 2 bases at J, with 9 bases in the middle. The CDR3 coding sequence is TGTGCCTGGAGTGTGGGGGGACTCACAGATACGCAGTATTTT. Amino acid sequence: CAWSVGGLTDTQYF.

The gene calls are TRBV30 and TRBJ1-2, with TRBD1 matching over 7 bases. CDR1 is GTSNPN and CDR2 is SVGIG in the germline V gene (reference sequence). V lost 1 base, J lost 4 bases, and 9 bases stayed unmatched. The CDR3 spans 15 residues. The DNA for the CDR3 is TGTGCCTGGAGTGGGCGACGACAGGGCTCCTATGGCTACACCTTC. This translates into CAWSGRRQGSYGYTF.

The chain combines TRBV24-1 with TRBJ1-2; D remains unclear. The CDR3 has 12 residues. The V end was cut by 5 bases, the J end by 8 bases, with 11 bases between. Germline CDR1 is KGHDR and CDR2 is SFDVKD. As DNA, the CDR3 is TGTGCCACCAGTGGTGACACGAGAGGCTACACCTTC. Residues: CATSGDTRGYTF.

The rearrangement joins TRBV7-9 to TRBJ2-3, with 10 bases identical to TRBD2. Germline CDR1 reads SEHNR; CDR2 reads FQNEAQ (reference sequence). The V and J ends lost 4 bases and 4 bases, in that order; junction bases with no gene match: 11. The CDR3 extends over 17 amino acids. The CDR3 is CASSSASGSNIADTQYF. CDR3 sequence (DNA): TGTGCCAGCAGCTCGGCTAGCGGGAGCAATATCGCAGATACGCAGTATTTT.

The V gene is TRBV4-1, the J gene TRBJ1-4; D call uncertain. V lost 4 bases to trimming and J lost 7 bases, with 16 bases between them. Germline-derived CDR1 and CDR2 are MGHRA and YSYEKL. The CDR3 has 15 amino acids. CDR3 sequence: CASSRIVGFVEKLFF. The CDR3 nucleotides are TGCGCCAGCAGCCGGATCGTCGGGTTCGTTGAAAAACTGTTTTTT.

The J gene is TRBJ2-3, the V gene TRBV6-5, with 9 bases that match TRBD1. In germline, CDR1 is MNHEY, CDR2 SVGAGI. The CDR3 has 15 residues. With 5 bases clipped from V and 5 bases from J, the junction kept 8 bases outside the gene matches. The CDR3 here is CASSLSGTGRDTQYF. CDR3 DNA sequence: TGTGCCAGCAGTCTTTCCGGGACAGGGAGAGATACGCAGTATTTT.

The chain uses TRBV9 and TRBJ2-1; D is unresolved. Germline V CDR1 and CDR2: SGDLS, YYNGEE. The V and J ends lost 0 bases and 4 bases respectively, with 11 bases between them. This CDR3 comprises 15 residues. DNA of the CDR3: TGTGCCAGCAGCGTAGGGGCAGGTTCTTACAATGAGCAGTTCTTC. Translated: CASSVGAGSYNEQFF.